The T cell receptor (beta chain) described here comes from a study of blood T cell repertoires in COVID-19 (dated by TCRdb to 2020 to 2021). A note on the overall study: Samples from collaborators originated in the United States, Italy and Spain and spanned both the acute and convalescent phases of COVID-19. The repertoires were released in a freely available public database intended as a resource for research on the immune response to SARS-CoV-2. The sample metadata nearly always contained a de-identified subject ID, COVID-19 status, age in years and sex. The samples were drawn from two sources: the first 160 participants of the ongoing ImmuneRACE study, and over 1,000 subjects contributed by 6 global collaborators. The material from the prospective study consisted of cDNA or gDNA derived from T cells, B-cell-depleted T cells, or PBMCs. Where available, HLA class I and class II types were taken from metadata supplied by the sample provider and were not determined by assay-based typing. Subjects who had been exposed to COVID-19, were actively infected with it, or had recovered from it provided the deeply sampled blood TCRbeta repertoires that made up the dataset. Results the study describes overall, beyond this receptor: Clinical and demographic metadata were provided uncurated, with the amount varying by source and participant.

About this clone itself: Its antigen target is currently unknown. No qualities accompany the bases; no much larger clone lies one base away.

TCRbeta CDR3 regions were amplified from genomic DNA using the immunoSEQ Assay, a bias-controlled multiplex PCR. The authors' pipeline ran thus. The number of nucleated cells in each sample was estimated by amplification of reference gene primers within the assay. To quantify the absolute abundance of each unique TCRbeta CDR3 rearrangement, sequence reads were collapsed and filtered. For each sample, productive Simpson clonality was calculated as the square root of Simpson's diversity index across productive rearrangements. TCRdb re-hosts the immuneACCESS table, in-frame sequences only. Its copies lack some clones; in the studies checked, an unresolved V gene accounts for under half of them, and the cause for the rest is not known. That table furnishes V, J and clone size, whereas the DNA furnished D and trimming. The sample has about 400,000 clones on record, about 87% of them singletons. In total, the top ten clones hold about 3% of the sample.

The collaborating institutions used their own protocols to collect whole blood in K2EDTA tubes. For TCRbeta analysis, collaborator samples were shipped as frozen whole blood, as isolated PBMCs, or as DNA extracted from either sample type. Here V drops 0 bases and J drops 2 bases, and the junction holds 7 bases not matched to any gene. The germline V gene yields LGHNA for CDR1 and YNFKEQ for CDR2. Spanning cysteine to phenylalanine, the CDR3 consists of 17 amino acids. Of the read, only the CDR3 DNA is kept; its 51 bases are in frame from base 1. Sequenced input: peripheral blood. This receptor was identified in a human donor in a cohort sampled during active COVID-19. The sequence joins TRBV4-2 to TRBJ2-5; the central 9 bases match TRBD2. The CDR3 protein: CASSQDGAAGGQETQYF. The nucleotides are TGTGCCAGCAGCCAAGATGGGGCAGCGGGGGGACAAGAGACCCAGTACTTC.